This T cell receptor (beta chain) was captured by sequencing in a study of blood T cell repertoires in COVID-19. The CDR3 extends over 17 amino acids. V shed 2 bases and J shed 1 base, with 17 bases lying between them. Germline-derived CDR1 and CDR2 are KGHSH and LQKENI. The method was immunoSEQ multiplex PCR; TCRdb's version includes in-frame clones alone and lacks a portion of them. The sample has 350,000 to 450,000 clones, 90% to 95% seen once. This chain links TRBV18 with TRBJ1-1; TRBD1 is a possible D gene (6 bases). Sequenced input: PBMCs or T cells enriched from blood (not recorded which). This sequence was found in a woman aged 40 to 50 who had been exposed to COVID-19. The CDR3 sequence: CASSPIEGGRGNTEAFF. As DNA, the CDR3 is TGTGCCAGCTCACCAATTGAGGGGGGGCGTGGGAACACTGAAGCTTTCTTT.